One sample yielded the 9 T cell receptor beta chains listed below, sequenced in a study of cytomegalovirus exposure and HLA in healthy donors. PCR was performed using 60 Vbeta and 13 Jbeta primers. Measured with immunoSEQ multiplex PCR; TCRdb has only the in-frame clones, and not every one. Found here are 150,000 to 200,000 clones, more than 75% of them singletons; the top ten hold 8% to 10%. Sequencing input: PBMCs. These receptors all stem from a man between 18 and 35 years old in good health and CMV-seropositive.

This rearrangement joins TRBV29-1 to TRBJ2-1, with TRBD1 matching 7 bases. The germline V gene has CDR1 SQVTM and CDR2 ANQGSEA. The CDR3 is 13 amino acids. Trimming took 7 bases from V and 7 from J; bases not matched to a gene: 10. This chain's CDR3 is CSAGDSTQNEQFF. CDR3 DNA sequence: TGCAGCGCTGGGGACAGCACCCAGAATGAGCAGTTCTTC.

V usage is TRBV23-1 and J usage is TRBJ1-1; D may be TRBD1 (5 bases). TRBV23-1 is labeled an ORF, and its function is uncertain. V was shortened by 7 bases and J by 1 base, with 16 bases between the two germline ends. This CDR3 comprises 15 residues. The CDR3 coding sequence is TGCGCCAGCAATCTCGTCCAGGGCCAGAACACTGAAGCTTTCTTT. It specifies CASNLVQGQNTEAFF.

V usage is TRBV11-2 and J usage is TRBJ2-2, with a possible D match to TRBD2 (7 bases). The CDR3 runs 17 residues. The V end lost 2 bases, the J end lost 3 bases, and 16 bases lay between the germline ends. CDR1 and CDR2 (germline): SGHAT, FQNNGV. In DNA form, the CDR3 reads TGTGCCAGCAGCTTACCCCTAGGGGGGAGGGACACCGGGGAGCTGTTTTTT. Residues: CASSLPLGGRDTGELFF.

The chain carries TRBV7-9 and TRBJ2-3; possible D gene TRBD2, 6 bases. Trimming removed 1 base at V and 0 bases at J, with 14 bases between. The CDR3 runs 17 residues. In germline, CDR1 is SEHNR, CDR2 FQNEAQ (reference sequence). CDR3 sequence: CASSLVLGGASTDTQYF. CDR3 DNA: TGTGCCAGCAGCTTAGTCTTAGGCGGGGCTAGCACAGATACGCAGTATTTT.

The rearrangement uses TRBV11-2 and TRBJ2-5, with D possibly TRBD1 on 5 matching bases. The CDR3 runs to 15 residues. Deletions cut 1 base from V and 5 bases from J, with 14 bases between. Germline CDR1 is SGHAT and CDR2 is FQNNGV. CDR3: CASSLVTGAAETQYF. The CDR3 DNA follows: TGTGCCAGCAGCTTAGTTACTGGGGCCGCGGAGACCCAGTACTTC.

CDR3 nucleotide sequence: TGTGCCAGCAGGCAGGGGGCAACGGAGCAGTACTTC. Residues: CASRQGATEQYF. V and J are TRBV6-5 and TRBJ2-7; TRBD1 aligns across 8 bases. With 6 bases clipped from V and 7 bases from J, the junction kept 5 bases outside the gene matches. The CDR3 totals 12 residues. Germline V CDR1 and CDR2: MNHEY, SVGAGI.

There are a few counts of this clone. The chain uses TRBV5-1 and TRBJ1-2, with 8 bases that match TRBD1. Germline CDR1 and CDR2: SGHRS and YFSETQ. V lost 2 bases, J lost 4 bases, and 13 bases stayed unmatched. The CDR3 extends over 17 amino acids. CDR3 DNA sequence: TGCGCCAGCAGCTTAACAGGGGGAGTGAGCGATGCCTATGGCTACACCTTC. Its protein is CASSLTGGVSDAYGYTF.

J is TRBJ2-3 and V is TRBV7-9, with 7 nucleotides matching TRBD1. The CDR3 loop spans 16 amino acids. The V gene's germline CDR1 is SEHNR and CDR2 FQNEAQ (reference sequence). V lost 4 bases, J lost 1 base, and 8 bases stayed unmatched. The CDR3 nucleotides are TGTGCCAGCAGCTCGCTAAACAGGGGCGGCACAGATACGCAGTATTTT. Residues: CASSSLNRGGTDTQYF.

The chain is built from TRBV20-1 and TRBJ2-3; a possible D gene is TRBD2 (5 bases). CDR3 length equals 11 residues. With 7 bases removed from V and 6 bases from J, the gap between germline ends came to 11 bases. In germline, CDR1 is DFQATT, CDR2 SNEGSKA (reference sequence). This CDR3 reads CSVHSVDTQYF. CDR3 in DNA: TGCAGTGTTCATAGCGTGGATACGCAGTATTTT.